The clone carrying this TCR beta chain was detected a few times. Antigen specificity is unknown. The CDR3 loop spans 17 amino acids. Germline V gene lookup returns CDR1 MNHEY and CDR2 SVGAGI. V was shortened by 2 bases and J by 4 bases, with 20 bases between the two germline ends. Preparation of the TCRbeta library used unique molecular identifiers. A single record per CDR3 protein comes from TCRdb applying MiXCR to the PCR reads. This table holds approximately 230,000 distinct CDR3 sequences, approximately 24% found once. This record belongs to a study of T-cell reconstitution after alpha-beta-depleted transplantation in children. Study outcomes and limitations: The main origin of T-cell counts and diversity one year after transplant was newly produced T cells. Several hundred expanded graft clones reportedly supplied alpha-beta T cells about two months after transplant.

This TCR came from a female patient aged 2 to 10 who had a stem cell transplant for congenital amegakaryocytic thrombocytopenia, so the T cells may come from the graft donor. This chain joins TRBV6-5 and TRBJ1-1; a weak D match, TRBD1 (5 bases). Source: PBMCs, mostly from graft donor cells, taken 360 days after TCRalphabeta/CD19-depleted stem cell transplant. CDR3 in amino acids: CASSYVGSWGGSTEAFF. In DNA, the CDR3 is TGTGCCAGCAGTTACGTGGGCAGTTGGGGGGGAAGCACTGAAGCTTTCTTT.